Shown below are 7 T cell receptor beta chains from a single sample sequenced in a study of OX40 agonist ivuxolimab in advanced cancers. Measured with immunoSEQ multiplex PCR; TCRdb has only the in-frame clones, and not every one. The sample has about 80,000 clones, about nine tenths seen once. Sequencing was performed on CD4+ or CD8+ T cells sorted from blood, taken in a trial of the OX40 agonist ivuxolimab. The origin of the receptors is an adult with an advanced solid tumor such as melanoma, head and neck, liver or kidney cancer.

This CDR3 is CASSLSADSYNEQFF. DNA for the CDR3: TGTGCCAGCAGTTTATCCGCCGACTCCTACAATGAGCAGTTCTTC. This chain connects TRBV28 to TRBJ2-1; unclear D gene. The CDR3 is made up of 15 amino acids. Trimming stripped 1 base from V and 0 bases from J, with 7 bases between. CDR1 MDHEN and CDR2 SYDVKM come from the germline V gene. The full variable domain, its missing parts supplied by reference TRBV28 and TRBJ2-1, is DVKVTQSSRYLVKRTGEKVFLECVQDMDHENMFWYRQDPGLGLRLIYFSYDVKMKEKGDIPEGYSVSREKKERFSLILESASTNQTSMYLCASSLSADSYNEQFFGPGTRLTVL.

The gene calls are TRBV7-2 and TRBJ1-2, with 7 bases that match TRBD1. CDR1 is SGHTA and CDR2 is FQGNSA in the germline V gene. CDR3 size: 14 residues. After removal of 5 bases from V and 6 bases from J, the junction contained 9 bases not matched to a gene. The CDR3 nucleotides read TGTGCCAGCAGCACCCGACAGGGTAGGGATGGCTACACCTTC. Translation: CASSTRQGRDGYTF.

The chain has TRBV7-2 and TRBJ2-5; 7 bases are shared with TRBD1. Germline-derived CDR1 and CDR2 are SGHTA and FQGNSA. Trimming cost V 6 bases and J 3 bases; bases outside gene matches: 10. The CDR3 sequence is 15 residues long. The CDR3 bases are TGTGCCAGCAGGCCTCGTCAGACAGGGAAAGAGACCCAGTACTTC. Amino acids: CASRPRQTGKETQYF.

The genes are TRBV20-1 and TRBJ2-7; D gene unclear. Germline loops: CDR1 DFQATT, CDR2 SNEGSKA (reference sequence). The CDR3 loop spans 10 amino acids. Trimming pared 3 bases from V and 5 bases from J, leaving 5 bases between. Written as DNA, the CDR3 is TGCAGTGCTAGCGCCGACGAGCAGTACTTC. This encodes CSASADEQYF.

The rearrangement uses TRBV28 and TRBJ1-5; D gene uncertain. The CDR3 spans 13 residues. Germline V gene data show CDR1 as MDHEN and CDR2 as SYDVKM. V was trimmed by 6 bases and J by 4 bases, leaving 10 bases between them. The chain's CDR3 is CASSPYSNQPQHF. In DNA, the CDR3 is TGTGCCAGCAGCCCATACTCAAATCAGCCCCAGCATTTT.

V and J are TRBV18 and TRBJ1-6; D is perhaps TRBD1 (5 bases). Trimming took off 5 bases at V and 10 bases at J, with 15 bases between the two ends. The CDR3 covers 14 residues. The germline CDR1 and CDR2 sequences are KGHSH and LQKENI. The CDR3 bases are TGTGCCAGCTCAACCAGCACCGGGGACTCACCCCTCCACTTT. Amino acids: CASSTSTGDSPLHF. Filled out from reference TRBV18 and TRBJ1-6, the complete variable domain reads NAGVMQNPRHLVRRRGQEARLRCSPMKGHSHVYWYRQLPEEGLKFMVYLQKENIIDESGMPKERFSAEFPKEGPSILRIQQVVRGDSAAYFCASSTSTGDSPLHFGNGTRLTVT.

The V and J genes are TRBV9 and TRBJ2-2, with 15 bases fitting TRBD2. The CDR3 consists of 18 residues. Germline V gene sequence: CDR1 SGDLS, CDR2 YYNGEE. The J segment lost 3 bases and the V segment lost 7 bases, leaving 10 bases of the junction unmatched. In nucleotides, the CDR3 is TGTGCCAGCGGGATGGGACTAGCGGGGGGACCTTACACCGGGGAGCTGTTTTTT. Residues: CASGMGLAGGPYTGELFF.